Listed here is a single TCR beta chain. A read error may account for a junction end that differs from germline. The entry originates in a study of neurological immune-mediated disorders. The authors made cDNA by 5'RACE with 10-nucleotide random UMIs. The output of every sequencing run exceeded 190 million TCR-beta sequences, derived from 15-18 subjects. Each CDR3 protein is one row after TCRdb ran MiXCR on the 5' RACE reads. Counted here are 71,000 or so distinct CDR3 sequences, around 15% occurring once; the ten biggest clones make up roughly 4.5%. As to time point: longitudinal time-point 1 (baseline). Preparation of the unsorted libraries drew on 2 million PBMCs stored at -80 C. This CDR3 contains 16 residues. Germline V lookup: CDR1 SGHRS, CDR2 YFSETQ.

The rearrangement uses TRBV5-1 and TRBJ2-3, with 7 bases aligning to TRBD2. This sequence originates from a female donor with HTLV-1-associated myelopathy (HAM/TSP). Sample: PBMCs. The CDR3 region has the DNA TGCACCAGCAGCTTGGTCGGCGGGGGACGCGCAGATACGCAGTATTTT. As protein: CTSSLVGGGRADTQYF.